This record looks at one T cell receptor beta chain sequence and its context. The source of the sample is a study of blood T cell repertoires in COVID-19. On the study more broadly: Nucleic acid was either cDNA or gDNA, and it came from T cells, B-cell-depleted T cells, or PBMCs.

Per the study methods: Amplifying reference gene primers gave estimates of nucleated cell counts. Profiled with immunoSEQ multiplex PCR; TCRdb holds only in-frame clones, not every one. V, J and clone size derive from that table, while D and trimming were established from the DNA sequence. This sample has some 76,000 clones, with approximately 85% found just once. In germline, CDR1 is MNHEY, CDR2 SVGAGI. J gave up 6 bases and V 8 bases, and 10 bases lay outside the gene matches. The CDR3 consists of 14 residues. This TCR came from a human donor in a cohort sampled during active COVID-19. Sequences were obtained from peripheral blood. The chain combines TRBV6-5 with TRBJ1-5, with 7 nucleotides matching TRBD1. As DNA, the CDR3 is TGTGCCAGCGCGGACAGGAGTTTGAGTCAGCCCCAGCATTTT. Translation gives CASADRSLSQPQHF.